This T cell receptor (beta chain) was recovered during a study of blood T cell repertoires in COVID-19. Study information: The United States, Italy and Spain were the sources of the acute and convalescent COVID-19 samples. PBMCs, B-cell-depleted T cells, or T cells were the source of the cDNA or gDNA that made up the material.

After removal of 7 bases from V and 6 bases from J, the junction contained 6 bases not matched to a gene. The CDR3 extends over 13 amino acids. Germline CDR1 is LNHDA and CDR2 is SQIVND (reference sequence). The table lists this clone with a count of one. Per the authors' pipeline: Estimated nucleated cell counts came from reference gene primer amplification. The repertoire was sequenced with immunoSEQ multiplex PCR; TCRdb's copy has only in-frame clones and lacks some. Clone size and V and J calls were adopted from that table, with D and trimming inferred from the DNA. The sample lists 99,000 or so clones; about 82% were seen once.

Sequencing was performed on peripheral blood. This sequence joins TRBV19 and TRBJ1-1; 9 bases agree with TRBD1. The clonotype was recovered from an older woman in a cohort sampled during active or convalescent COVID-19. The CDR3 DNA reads TGTGCCAGTAAACACCGGGACAGGGCTGAAGCTTTCTTT. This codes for CASKHRDRAEAFF. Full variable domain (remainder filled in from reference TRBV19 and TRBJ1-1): DGGITQSPKYLFRKEGQNVTLSCEQNLNHDAMYWYRQDPGQGLRLIYYSQIVNDFQKGDIAEGYSVSREKKESFPLTVTSAQKNPTAFYLCASKHRDRAEAFFGQGTRLTVV.